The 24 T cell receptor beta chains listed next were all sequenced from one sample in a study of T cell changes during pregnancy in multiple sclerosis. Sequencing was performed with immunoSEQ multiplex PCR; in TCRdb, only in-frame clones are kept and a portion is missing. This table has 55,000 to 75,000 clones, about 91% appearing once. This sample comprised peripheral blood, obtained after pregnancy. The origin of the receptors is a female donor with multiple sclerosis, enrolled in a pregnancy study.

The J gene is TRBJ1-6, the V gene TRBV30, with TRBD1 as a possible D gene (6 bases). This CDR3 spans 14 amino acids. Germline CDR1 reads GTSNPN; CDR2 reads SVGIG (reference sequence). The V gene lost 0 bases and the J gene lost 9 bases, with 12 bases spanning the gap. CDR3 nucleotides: TGTGCCTGGAGTGTAAAACAGGGCTCTTCACCCCTCCACTTT. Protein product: CAWSVKQGSSPLHF. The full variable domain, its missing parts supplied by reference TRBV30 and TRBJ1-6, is SQTIHQWPATLVQPVGSPLSLECTVEGTSNPNLYWYRQAAGRGLQLLFYSVGIGQISSEVPQNLSASRPQDRQFILSSKKLLLSDSGFYLCAWSVKQGSSPLHFGNGTRLTVT.

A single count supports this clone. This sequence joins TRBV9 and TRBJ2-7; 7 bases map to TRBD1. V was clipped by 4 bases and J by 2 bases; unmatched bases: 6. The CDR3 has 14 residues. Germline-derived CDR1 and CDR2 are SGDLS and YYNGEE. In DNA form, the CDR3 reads TGTGCCAGCAGCCCTCGACAGGGACCCTACGAGCAGTACTTC. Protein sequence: CASSPRQGPYEQYF.

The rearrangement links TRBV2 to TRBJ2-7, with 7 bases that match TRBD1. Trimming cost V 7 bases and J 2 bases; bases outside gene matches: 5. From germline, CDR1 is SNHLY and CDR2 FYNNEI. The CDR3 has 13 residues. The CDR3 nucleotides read TGTGCCAGCACCGGGACAGCCACCTACGAGCAGTACTTC. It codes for CASTGTATYEQYF.

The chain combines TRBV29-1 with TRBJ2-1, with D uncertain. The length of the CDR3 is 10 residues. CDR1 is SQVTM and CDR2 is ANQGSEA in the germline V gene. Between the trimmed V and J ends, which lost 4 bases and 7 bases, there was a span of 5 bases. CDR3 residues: CSVVGNEQFF. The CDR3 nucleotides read TGCAGCGTTGTCGGTAATGAGCAGTTCTTC.

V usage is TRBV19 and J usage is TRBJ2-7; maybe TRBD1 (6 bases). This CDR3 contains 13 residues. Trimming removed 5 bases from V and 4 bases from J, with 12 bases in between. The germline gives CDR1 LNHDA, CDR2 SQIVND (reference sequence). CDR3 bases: TGTGCCAGTAGTCTCCCGGACAGTTACGAGCAGTACTTC. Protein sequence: CASSLPDSYEQYF.

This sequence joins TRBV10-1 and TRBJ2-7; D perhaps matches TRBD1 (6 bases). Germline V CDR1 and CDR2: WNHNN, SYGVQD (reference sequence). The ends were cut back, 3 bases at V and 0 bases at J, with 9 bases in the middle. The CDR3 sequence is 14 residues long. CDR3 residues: CASSDPTGSYEQYF. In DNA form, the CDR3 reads TGCGCCAGCAGTGACCCGACAGGCTCCTACGAGCAGTACTTC.

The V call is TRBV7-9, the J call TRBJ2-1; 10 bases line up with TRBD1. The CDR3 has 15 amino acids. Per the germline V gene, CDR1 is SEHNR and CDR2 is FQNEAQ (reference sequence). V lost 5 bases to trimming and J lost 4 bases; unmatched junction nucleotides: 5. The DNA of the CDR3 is TGTGCCAGCAGCCCGACAGGGGGCTGGTACAATGAGCAGTTCTTC. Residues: CASSPTGGWYNEQFF.

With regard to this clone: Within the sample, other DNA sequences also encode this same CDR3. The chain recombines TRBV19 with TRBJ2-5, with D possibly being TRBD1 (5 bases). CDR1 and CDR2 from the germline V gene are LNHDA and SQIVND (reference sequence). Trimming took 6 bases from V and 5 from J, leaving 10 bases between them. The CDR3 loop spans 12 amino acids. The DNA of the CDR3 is TGTGCCAGTAGACAGGCAGGGGAGACCCAGTACTTC. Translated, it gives CASRQAGETQYF.

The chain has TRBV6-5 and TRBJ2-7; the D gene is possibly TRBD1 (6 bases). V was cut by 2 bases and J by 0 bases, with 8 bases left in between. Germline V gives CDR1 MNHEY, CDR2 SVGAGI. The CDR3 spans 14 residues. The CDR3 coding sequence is TGTGCCAGCAGTTACGACAGGCACTCCTACGAGCAGTACTTC. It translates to CASSYDRHSYEQYF.

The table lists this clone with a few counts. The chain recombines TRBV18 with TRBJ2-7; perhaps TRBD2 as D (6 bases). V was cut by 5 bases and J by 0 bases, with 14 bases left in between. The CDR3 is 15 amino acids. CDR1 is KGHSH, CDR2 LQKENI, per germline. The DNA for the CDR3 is TGTGCCAGCTCAGCCAGGACTACTAACTCCTACGAGCAGTACTTC. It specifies CASSARTTNSYEQYF.

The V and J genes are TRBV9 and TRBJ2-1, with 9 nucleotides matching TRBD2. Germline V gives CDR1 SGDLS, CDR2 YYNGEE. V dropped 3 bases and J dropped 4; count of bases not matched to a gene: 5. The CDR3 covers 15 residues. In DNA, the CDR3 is TGTGCCAGCAGCGCGGCGGGAGGGGTTTACAATGAGCAGTTCTTC. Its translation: CASSAAGGVYNEQFF.

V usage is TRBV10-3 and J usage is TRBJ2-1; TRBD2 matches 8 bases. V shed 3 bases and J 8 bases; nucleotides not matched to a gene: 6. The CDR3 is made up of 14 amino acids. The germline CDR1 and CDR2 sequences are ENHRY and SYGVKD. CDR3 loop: CAISEGLANYEQFF. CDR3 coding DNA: TGTGCCATCAGTGAAGGACTAGCCAACTATGAGCAGTTCTTC.

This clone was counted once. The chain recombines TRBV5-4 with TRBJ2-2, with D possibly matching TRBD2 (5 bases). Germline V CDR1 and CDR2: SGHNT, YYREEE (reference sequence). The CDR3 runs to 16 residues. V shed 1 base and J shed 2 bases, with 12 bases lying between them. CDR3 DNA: TGTGCCAGCAGCTTGATTCCTAGCCTCAACACCGGGGAGCTGTTTTTT. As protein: CASSLIPSLNTGELFF.

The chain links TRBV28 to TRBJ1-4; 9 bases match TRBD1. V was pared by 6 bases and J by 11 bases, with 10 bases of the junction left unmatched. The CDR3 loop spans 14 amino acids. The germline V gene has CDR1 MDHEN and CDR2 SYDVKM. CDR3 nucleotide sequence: TGTGCCAGCAGGACGGACAGGGGATCGGATAAACTGTTTTTT. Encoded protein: CASRTDRGSDKLFF. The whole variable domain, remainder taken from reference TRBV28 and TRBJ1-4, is DVKVTQSSRYLVKRTGEKVFLECVQDMDHENMFWYRQDPGLGLRLIYFSYDVKMKEKGDIPEGYSVSREKKERFSLILESASTNQTSMYLCASRTDRGSDKLFFGSGTQLSVL.

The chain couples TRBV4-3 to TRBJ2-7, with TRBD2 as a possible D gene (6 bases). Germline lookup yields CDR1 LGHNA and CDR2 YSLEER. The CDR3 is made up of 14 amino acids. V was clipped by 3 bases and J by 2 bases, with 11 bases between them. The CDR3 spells CASSQGTFTYEQYF. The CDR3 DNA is TGCGCCAGCAGCCAGGGGACTTTCACCTACGAGCAGTACTTC.

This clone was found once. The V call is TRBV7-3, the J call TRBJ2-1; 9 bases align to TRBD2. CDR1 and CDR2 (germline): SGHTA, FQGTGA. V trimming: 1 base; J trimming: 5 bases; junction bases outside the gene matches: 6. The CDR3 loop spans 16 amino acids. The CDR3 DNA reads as TGTGCCAGCAGCTTAAGTGGCGGGAGGGCCCACAATGAGCAGTTCTTC. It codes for CASSLSGGRAHNEQFF.

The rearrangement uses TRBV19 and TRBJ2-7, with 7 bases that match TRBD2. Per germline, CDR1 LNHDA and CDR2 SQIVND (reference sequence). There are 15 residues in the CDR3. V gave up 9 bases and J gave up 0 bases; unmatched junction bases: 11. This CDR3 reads CASKLQRGSSYEQYF. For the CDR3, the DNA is TGTGCCAGCAAGCTCCAGCGGGGAAGCTCCTACGAGCAGTACTTC.

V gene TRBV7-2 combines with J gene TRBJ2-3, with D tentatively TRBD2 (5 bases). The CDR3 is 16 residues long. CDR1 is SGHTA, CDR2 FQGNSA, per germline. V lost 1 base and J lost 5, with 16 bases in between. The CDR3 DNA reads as TGTGCCAGCAGCTTAGACGGGGTGACGGGTCGAGATACGCAGTATTTT. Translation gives CASSLDGVTGRDTQYF.

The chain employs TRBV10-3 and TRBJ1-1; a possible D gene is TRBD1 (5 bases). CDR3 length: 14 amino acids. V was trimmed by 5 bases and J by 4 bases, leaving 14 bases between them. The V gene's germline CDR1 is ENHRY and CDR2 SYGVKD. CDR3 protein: CAISLSQTVTEAFF. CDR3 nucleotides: TGTGCCATCAGTCTCAGCCAGACAGTCACTGAAGCTTTCTTT.

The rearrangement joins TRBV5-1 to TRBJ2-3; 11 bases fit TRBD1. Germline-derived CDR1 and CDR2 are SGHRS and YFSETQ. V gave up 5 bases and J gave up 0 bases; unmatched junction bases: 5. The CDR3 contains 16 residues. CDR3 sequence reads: CASRSDRGPSTDTQYF. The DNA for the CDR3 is TGCGCCAGCAGATCGGACAGGGGGCCTAGCACAGATACGCAGTATTTT.

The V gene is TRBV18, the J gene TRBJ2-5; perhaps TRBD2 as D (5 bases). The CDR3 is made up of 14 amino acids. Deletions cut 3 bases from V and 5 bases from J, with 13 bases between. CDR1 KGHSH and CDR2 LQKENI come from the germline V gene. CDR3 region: CASSPDFGEETQYF. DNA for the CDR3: TGTGCCAGCTCACCCGATTTTGGGGAGGAGACCCAGTACTTC.

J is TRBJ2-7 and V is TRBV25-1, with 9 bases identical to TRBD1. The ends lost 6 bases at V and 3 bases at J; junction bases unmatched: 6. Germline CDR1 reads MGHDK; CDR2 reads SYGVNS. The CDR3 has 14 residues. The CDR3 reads CASSQTGGNYEQYF. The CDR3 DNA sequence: TGTGCCAGCAGCCAGACAGGGGGTAACTACGAGCAGTACTTC.

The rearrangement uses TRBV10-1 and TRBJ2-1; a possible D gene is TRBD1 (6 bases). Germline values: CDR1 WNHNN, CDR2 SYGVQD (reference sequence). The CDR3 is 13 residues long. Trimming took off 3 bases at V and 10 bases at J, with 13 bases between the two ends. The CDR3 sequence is CASSEYRVWEQFF. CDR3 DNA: TGCGCCAGCAGTGAATACAGGGTTTGGGAGCAGTTCTTC.

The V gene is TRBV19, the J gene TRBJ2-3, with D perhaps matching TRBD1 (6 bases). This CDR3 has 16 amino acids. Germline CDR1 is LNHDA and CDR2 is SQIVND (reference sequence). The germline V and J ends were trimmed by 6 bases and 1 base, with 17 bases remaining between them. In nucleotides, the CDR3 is TGTGCCAGTAGACAGGGTCGCGGGTTGGGCACAGATACGCAGTATTTT. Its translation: CASRQGRGLGTDTQYF. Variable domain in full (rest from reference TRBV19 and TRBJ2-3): DGGITQSPKYLFRKEGQNVTLSCEQNLNHDAMYWYRQDPGQGLRLIYYSQIVNDFQKGDIAEGYSVSREKKESFPLTVTSAQKNPTAFYLCASRQGRGLGTDTQYFGPGTRLTVL.